A selection of T cell receptor beta chains follows, all from one sample in a study of cytomegalovirus exposure and HLA in healthy donors. Generated by immunoSEQ multiplex PCR, the TCRdb table keeps only in-frame clones and is missing some. Of about 150,000 clones in the sample, around 70% were seen once. Sequencing was carried out using PBMCs. The receptors were gathered from a woman aged 55-70 years in good health and CMV-seropositive. The CDR3 runs from the conserved cysteine through the conserved F or W. Each record gives: clone size, J gene, D gene, V gene, CDR3 DNA, CDR3 protein. A D gene is named only where the DNA matches it firmly. Clone size is not always given. Where it is, it says once, few, many or a class for expanded clones.

clone size: NA; J gene: TRBJ2-7; D gene: TRBD2; V gene: TRBV5-1; CDR3 DNA: TGCGCCAGCAGCCCCAGTACTAGCGGGACCCCTCTCTACGAGCAGTACTTC; CDR3 protein: CASSPSTSGTPLYEQYF
clone size: NA; J gene: TRBJ1-4; D gene: NA; V gene: TRBV6-5; CDR3 DNA: TGTGCCAGCAAAAGGTCGGGGGTAGGCAATGAAAAACTGTTTTTT; CDR3 protein: CASKRSGVGNEKLFF
clone size: NA; J gene: TRBJ2-1; D gene: TRBD2; V gene: TRBV14; CDR3 DNA: TGTGCCAGCAGCCAACCCTGGACTAGCGGGAACGAGCAGTTCTTC; CDR3 protein: CASSQPWTSGNEQFF
clone size: once; J gene: TRBJ1-2; D gene: NA; V gene: TRBV6-5; CDR3 DNA: TGTGCCAGCAGTTACCAGGGGTCTAAGGTTGGTGGCTACACCTTC; CDR3 protein: CASSYQGSKVGGYTF
clone size: NA; J gene: TRBJ2-7; D gene: TRBD1; V gene: TRBV7-9; CDR3 DNA: TGTGCCAGCAGCTTAGGCAGGGGGCCCCACGAGCAGTACTTC; CDR3 protein: CASSLGRGPHEQYF
clone size: NA; J gene: TRBJ2-7; D gene: NA; V gene: TRBV6-5; CDR3 DNA: TGTGCCAGCAGTTACTCGAGGGAACCATACTACGAGCAGTACTTC; CDR3 protein: CASSYSREPYYEQYF
clone size: NA; J gene: TRBJ1-1; D gene: NA; V gene: TRBV2; CDR3 DNA: TGTGCCAGCAGTTTCCTTGGTGAGAGGTCTGAAGCTTTCTTT; CDR3 protein: CASSFLGERSEAFF
clone size: once; J gene: TRBJ2-7; D gene: TRBD2; V gene: TRBV7-6; CDR3 DNA: TGTGCCAGCAGCTTAGCGGGACTAGCGGGAGTCGGCGAGCAGTACTTC; CDR3 protein: CASSLAGLAGVGEQYF
clone size: NA; J gene: TRBJ2-1; D gene: NA; V gene: TRBV9; CDR3 DNA: TGTGCCAGCAGCCGTGACAGTGGAAGCTACAATGAGCAGTTCTTC; CDR3 protein: CASSRDSGSYNEQFF
clone size: NA; J gene: TRBJ1-2; D gene: TRBD1; V gene: TRBV9; CDR3 DNA: TGTGCCAGCAGCTCTCAACAGGGGGCGTCGAACGGCTACACCTTC; CDR3 protein: CASSSQQGASNGYTF
clone size: NA; J gene: TRBJ2-3; D gene: NA; V gene: TRBV4-1; CDR3 DNA: TGCGCCAGCAGCCCTTCAAGAAACTCAGATACGCAGTATTTT; CDR3 protein: CASSPSRNSDTQYF
clone size: few; J gene: TRBJ1-1; D gene: NA; V gene: TRBV7-6; CDR3 DNA: TGTGCCAGCAGACGACAGGAGAACACTGAAGCTTTCTTT; CDR3 protein: CASRRQENTEAFF
clone size: NA; J gene: TRBJ2-1; D gene: TRBD2; V gene: TRBV7-2; CDR3 DNA: TGTGCCAGCAGCTTTAGCGGGAGCCCCTACAATGAGCAGTTCTTC; CDR3 protein: CASSFSGSPYNEQFF
clone size: NA; J gene: TRBJ2-2; D gene: TRBD1; V gene: TRBV27; CDR3 DNA: TGTGCCAGCAGGGAAGACAGGGTGTACACCGGGGAGCTGTTTTTT; CDR3 protein: CASREDRVYTGELFF
clone size: NA; J gene: TRBJ1-1; D gene: TRBD1; V gene: TRBV19; CDR3 DNA: TGTGCCAGTAGTAGGGACAGGGTAGTAAACACTGAAGCTTTCTTT; CDR3 protein: CASSRDRVVNTEAFF
clone size: few; J gene: TRBJ1-1; D gene: TRBD1; V gene: TRBV5-1; CDR3 DNA: TGCGCCAGCAGCTGGGGGACAGGGACGAACACTGAAGCTTTCTTT; CDR3 protein: CASSWGTGTNTEAFF
clone size: NA; J gene: TRBJ2-7; D gene: NA; V gene: TRBV6-1; CDR3 DNA: TGTGCCAGCAGTGAAGCGATGCGGGATTTGCCCTACGAGCAGTACTTC; CDR3 protein: CASSEAMRDLPYEQYF
clone size: NA; J gene: TRBJ1-2; D gene: NA; V gene: TRBV10-3; CDR3 DNA: TGTGCCATCAGTGGTTCAGGGCCTAACTATGGCTACACCTTC; CDR3 protein: CAISGSGPNYGYTF
clone size: few; J gene: TRBJ2-3; D gene: TRBD2; V gene: TRBV7-9; CDR3 DNA: TGTGCCAGCAGCTTAGGACCCTGGGCTAGCGGGAATCCAGATACGCAGTATTTT; CDR3 protein: CASSLGPWASGNPDTQYF
clone size: NA; J gene: TRBJ2-2; D gene: TRBD1; V gene: TRBV14; CDR3 DNA: TGTGCCAGCAGCCGACCCGGGACAGGGACCGGGGAGCTGTTTTTT; CDR3 protein: CASSRPGTGTGELFF
clone size: many; J gene: TRBJ1-1; D gene: NA; V gene: TRBV5-4; CDR3 DNA: TGTGCCAGCAGCTTTATGGGGGGGCCTACTGAAGCTTTCTTT; CDR3 protein: CASSFMGGPTEAFF
clone size: NA; J gene: TRBJ1-3; D gene: NA; V gene: TRBV29-1; CDR3 DNA: TGCAGCGTATCCCAGGGTTCTGGAAACACCATATATTTT; CDR3 protein: CSVSQGSGNTIYF
clone size: NA; J gene: TRBJ1-1; D gene: NA; V gene: TRBV5-8; CDR3 DNA: TGTGCCAGCAGCTTGGTGCGGGGGTACACTGAAGCTTTCTTT; CDR3 protein: CASSLVRGYTEAFF
clone size: few; J gene: TRBJ2-2; D gene: NA; V gene: TRBV5-5; CDR3 DNA: TGTGCCAGCAGCTTGGGGCGGACGAACACCGGGGAGCTGTTTTTT; CDR3 protein: CASSLGRTNTGELFF
clone size: NA; J gene: TRBJ2-5; D gene: TRBD2; V gene: TRBV29-1; CDR3 DNA: TGCAGCGCGGGCGGGAGGGCCCTCGGGACCCAGTACTTC; CDR3 protein: CSAGGRALGTQYF
clone size: NA; J gene: TRBJ1-3; D gene: TRBD1; V gene: TRBV6-5; CDR3 DNA: TGTGCCAGCAGTCCCGGACAGGGGACCGGAAACACCATATATTTT; CDR3 protein: CASSPGQGTGNTIYF
clone size: few; J gene: TRBJ2-3; D gene: NA; V gene: TRBV5-1; CDR3 DNA: TGCGCCAGCAGCTTGGCGTCCGCGGTAGATACGCAGTATTTT; CDR3 protein: CASSLASAVDTQYF
clone size: once; J gene: TRBJ2-3; D gene: NA; V gene: TRBV6-5; CDR3 DNA: TGTGCCAGCAGTTACGGGGCAGGGTGGCAGGATACGCAGTATTTT; CDR3 protein: CASSYGAGWQDTQYF
clone size: few; J gene: TRBJ2-4; D gene: TRBD2; V gene: TRBV4-2; CDR3 DNA: TGTGCCAGCAGCCCCCGAGGGACTAGCGGTACTCCGCAGTACTTC; CDR3 protein: CASSPRGTSGTPQYF
clone size: few; J gene: TRBJ1-4; D gene: NA; V gene: TRBV5-6; CDR3 DNA: TGTGCCAGCAGCTTGGGAAGGCCCATCAGGGCTAATGAAAAACTGTTTTTT; CDR3 protein: CASSLGRPIRANEKLFF
clone size: few; J gene: TRBJ1-2; D gene: NA; V gene: TRBV6-1; CDR3 DNA: TGTGCCAGCAGTGATAACAGGGTTTATGGCTACACCTTC; CDR3 protein: CASSDNRVYGYTF
clone size: NA; J gene: TRBJ1-2; D gene: NA; V gene: TRBV9; CDR3 DNA: TGTGCCAGCAGCGCAAAGCTCGACTATGGCTACACCTTC; CDR3 protein: CASSAKLDYGYTF
clone size: NA; J gene: TRBJ2-5; D gene: TRBD2; V gene: TRBV5-4; CDR3 DNA: TGTGCCAGCAGTTTCGGGCTAGCGGGAGTAGGAGAGACCCAGTACTTC; CDR3 protein: CASSFGLAGVGETQYF
clone size: NA; J gene: TRBJ2-7; D gene: TRBD1; V gene: TRBV7-9; CDR3 DNA: TGTGCCAGCAGCCGGACAGGGGGGACGGACGAGCAGTACTTC; CDR3 protein: CASSRTGGTDEQYF
clone size: NA; J gene: TRBJ1-2; D gene: NA; V gene: TRBV5-1; CDR3 DNA: TGCGCCAGCAGCTTGCCGGGGGTATATGGCTACACCTTC; CDR3 protein: CASSLPGVYGYTF
clone size: once; J gene: TRBJ2-3; D gene: NA; V gene: TRBV6-5; CDR3 DNA: TGTGCCAGCAGGAGAAGAGATACGCAGTATTTT; CDR3 protein: CASRRRDTQYF
clone size: NA; J gene: TRBJ2-1; D gene: TRBD2; V gene: TRBV4-1; CDR3 DNA: TGCGCCAGCAGCCAAGATCGGGCGACTAGCGGGATAAATGAGCAGTTCTTC; CDR3 protein: CASSQDRATSGINEQFF